Described below is a single TCR beta chain sequence and its context. Unmatched junction bases numbered 7, after V lost 5 bases and J lost 7 bases. Germline-derived CDR1 and CDR2 are MNHEY and SVGEGT. There are 14 residues in the CDR3. Authors' analysis steps: Counts of nucleated cells, estimated from reference gene primer amplification, were obtained. Method: immunoSEQ multiplex PCR; TCRdb's copy keeps in-frame clones and lacks some. The V and J calls and the clone size are those of that table, but D and trimming were determined from the DNA. The sample holds 130,000 to 150,000 clones; about 88% are singletons and the top ten take roughly 2.7%. This sample was included in a study of blood T cell repertoires in COVID-19. About the study: The origin of the acute and convalescent COVID-19 samples was the United States, Italy and Spain. Nucleic acid was either cDNA or gDNA, and it came from T cells, B-cell-depleted T cells, or PBMCs.

The sequenced sample was peripheral blood. The V and J genes are TRBV6-2 or TRBV6-3 and TRBJ1-4, with TRBD1 identical over 7 bases. The receptor comes from a human donor with acute or convalescent COVID-19. The donor label of this sample is uncertain. The CDR3 nucleotides are TGTGCCAGCAGTACGGGACAGTGGAGTGAAAAACTGTTTTTT. This encodes CASSTGQWSEKLFF.